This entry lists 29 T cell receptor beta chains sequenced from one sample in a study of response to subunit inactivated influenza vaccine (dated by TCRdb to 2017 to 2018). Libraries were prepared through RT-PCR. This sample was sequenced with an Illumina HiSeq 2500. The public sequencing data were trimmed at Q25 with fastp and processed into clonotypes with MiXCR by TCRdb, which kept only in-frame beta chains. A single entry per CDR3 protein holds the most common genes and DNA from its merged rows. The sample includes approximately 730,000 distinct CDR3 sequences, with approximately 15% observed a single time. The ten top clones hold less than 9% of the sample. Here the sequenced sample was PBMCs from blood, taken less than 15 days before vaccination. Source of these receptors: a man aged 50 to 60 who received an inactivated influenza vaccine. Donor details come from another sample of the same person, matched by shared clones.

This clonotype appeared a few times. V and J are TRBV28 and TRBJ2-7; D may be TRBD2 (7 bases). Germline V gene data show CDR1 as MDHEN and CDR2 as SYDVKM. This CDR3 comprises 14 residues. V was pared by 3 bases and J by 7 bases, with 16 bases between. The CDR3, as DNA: TGTGCCAGCAGTTTTGTCCACAGGGACTATGAGCAGTACTTC. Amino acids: CASSFVHRDYEQYF.

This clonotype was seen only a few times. In nucleotides, the CDR3 is TGTGCCAGCAGTTACTCTTACCTAGCGCGCACAGATACGCAGTATTTT. Amino acids: CASSYSYLARTDTQYF. The chain employs TRBV6-5 and TRBJ2-3; maybe TRBD2 (6 bases). The germline V gene encodes CDR1 MNHEY and CDR2 SVGAGI. CDR3 length: 16 amino acids. V lost 0 bases, J lost 1 base, and 11 bases lay in between.

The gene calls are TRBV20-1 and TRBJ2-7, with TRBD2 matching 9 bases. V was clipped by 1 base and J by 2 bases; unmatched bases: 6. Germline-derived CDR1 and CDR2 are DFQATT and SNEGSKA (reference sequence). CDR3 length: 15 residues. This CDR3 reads CSARALAGITYEQYF. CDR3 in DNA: TGCAGTGCTAGAGCTCTAGCGGGAATAACCTACGAGCAGTACTTC.

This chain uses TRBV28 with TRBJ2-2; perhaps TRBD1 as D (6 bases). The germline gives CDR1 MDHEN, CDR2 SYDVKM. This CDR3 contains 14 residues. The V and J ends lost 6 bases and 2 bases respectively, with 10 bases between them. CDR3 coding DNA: TGTGCCAGCAGGTGGGACACCAACACCGGGGAGCTGTTTTTT. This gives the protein CASRWDTNTGELFF. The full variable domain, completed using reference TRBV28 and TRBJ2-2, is DVKVTQSSRYLVKRTGEKVFLECVQDMDHENMFWYRQDPGLGLRLIYFSYDVKMKEKGDIPEGYSVSREKKERFSLILESASTNQTSMYLCASRWDTNTGELFFGEGSRLTVL.

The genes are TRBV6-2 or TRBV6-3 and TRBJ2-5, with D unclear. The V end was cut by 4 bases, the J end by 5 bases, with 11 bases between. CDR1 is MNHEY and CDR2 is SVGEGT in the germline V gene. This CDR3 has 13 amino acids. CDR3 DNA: TGTGCCAGCAGTTGGACCCCCCATGAGACCCAGTACTTC. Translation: CASSWTPHETQYF.

This CDR3 is CASRSGDTDTQYF. The CDR3, as DNA: TGTGCCAGCAGATCGGGAGACACAGATACGCAGTATTTT. V gene TRBV6-1 combines with J gene TRBJ2-3; TRBD2 might be the D (6 bases). The CDR3 sequence is 13 residues long. The germline V and J ends were trimmed by 6 bases and 2 bases, with 9 bases remaining between them. CDR1 is MNHNS, CDR2 SASEGT, per germline.

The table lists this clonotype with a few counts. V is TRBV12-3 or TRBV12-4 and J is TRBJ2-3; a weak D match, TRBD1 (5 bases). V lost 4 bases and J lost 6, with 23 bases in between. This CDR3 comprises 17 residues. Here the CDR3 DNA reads TGTGCCAGCAGTTCCAATGGGCCTAAATACAGGTTCGATACGCAGTATTTT. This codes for CASSSNGPKYRFDTQYF.

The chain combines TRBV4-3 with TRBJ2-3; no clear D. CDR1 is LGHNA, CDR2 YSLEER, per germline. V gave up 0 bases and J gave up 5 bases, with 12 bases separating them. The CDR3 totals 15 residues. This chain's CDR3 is CASSQDLLKIDTQYF. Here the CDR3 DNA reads TGCGCCAGCAGCCAAGATCTTCTCAAAATAGATACGCAGTATTTT.

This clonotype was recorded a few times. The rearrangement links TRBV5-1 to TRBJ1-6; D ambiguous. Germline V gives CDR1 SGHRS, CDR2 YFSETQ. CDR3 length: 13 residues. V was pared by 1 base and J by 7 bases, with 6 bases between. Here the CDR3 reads CASSLNGNSPLHF. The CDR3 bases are TGCGCCAGCAGCTTGAACGGAAATTCACCCCTCCACTTT. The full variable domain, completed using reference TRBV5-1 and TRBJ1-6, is KAGVTQTPRYLIKTRGQQVTLSCSPISGHRSVSWYQQTPGQGLQFLFEYFSETQRNKGNFPGRFSGRQFSNSRSEMNVSTLELGDSALYLCASSLNGNSPLHFGNGTRLTVT.

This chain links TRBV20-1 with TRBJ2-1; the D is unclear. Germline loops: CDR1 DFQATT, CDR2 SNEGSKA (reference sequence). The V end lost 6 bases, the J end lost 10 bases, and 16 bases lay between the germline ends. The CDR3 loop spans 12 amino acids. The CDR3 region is CSAERLEREQFF. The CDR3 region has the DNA TGCAGTGCAGAGCGTCTTGAGAGAGAGCAGTTCTTC.

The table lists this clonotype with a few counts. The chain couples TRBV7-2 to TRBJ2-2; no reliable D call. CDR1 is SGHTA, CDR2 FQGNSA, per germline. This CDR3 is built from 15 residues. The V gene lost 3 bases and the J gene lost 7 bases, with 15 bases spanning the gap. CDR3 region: CASSFHSIGGGELFF. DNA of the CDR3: TGTGCCAGCAGCTTCCACTCTATCGGTGGCGGGGAGCTGTTTTTT.

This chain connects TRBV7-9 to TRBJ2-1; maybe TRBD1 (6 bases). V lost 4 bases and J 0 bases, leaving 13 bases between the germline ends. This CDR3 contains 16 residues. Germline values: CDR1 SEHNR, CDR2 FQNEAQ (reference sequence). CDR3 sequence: CASSSHRALSYNEQFF. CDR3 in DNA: TGTGCCAGCAGCTCCCACAGGGCCCTCTCCTACAATGAGCAGTTCTTC.

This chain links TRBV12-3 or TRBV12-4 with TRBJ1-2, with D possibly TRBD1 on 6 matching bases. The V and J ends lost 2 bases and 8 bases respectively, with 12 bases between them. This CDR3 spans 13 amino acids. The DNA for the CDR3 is TGTGCCAGCAGTTTAAGGACAGTCGACGGCTACACCTTC. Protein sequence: CASSLRTVDGYTF.

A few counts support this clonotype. The CDR3 is CASSQEKTGEETQYF. The CDR3 DNA sequence: TGCGCCAGCAGCCAAGAGAAGACAGGGGAAGAGACCCAGTACTTC. The chain is built from TRBV4-1 and TRBJ2-5; 8 bases line up with TRBD1. Germline V gene lookup returns CDR1 MGHRA and CDR2 YSYEKL. The CDR3 runs to 15 residues. V lost 0 bases, J lost 3 bases, and 3 bases stayed unmatched.

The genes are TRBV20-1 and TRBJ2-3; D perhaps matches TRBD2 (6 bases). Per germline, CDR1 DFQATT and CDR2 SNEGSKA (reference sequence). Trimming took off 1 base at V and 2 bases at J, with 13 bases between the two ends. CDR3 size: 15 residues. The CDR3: CSARGLGLPTDTQYF. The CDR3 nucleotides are TGCAGTGCTAGAGGACTAGGGCTCCCCACAGATACGCAGTATTTT.

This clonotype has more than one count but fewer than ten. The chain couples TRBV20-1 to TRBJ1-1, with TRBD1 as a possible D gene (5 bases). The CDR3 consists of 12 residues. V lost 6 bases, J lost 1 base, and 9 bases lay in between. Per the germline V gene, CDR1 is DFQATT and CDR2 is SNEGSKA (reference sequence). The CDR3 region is CSAGHPNTEAFF. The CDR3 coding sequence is TGCAGTGCCGGACACCCGAACACTGAAGCTTTCTTT.

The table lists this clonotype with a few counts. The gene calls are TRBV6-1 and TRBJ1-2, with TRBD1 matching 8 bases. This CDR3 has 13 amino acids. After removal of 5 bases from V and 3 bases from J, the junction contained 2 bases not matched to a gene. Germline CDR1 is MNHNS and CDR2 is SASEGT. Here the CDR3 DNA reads TGTGCCAGCAGTACGACAGGGGACTATGGCTACACCTTC. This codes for CASSTTGDYGYTF.

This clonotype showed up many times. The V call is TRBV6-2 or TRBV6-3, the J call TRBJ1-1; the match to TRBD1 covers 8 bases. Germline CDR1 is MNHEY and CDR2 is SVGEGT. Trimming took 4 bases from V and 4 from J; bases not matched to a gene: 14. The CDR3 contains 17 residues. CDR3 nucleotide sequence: TGTGCCAGCAGTTTGCCCATGCGGGACAGGTATGGCACTGAAGCTTTCTTT. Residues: CASSLPMRDRYGTEAFF.

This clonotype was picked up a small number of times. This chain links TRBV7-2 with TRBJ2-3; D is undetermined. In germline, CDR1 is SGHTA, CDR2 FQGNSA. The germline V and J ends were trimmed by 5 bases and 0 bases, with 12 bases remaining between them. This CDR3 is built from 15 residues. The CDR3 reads CASSTQVSSTDTQYF. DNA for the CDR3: TGTGCCAGCAGCACACAAGTCTCTAGCACAGATACGCAGTATTTT.

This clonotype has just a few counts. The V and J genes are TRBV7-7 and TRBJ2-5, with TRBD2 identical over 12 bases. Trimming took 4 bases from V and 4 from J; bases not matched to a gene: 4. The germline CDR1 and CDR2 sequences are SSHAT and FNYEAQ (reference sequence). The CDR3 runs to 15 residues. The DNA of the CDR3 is TGTGCCAGCAGCTCTACTAGCGGGAGGACAGAGACCCAGTACTTC. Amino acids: CASSSTSGRTETQYF.

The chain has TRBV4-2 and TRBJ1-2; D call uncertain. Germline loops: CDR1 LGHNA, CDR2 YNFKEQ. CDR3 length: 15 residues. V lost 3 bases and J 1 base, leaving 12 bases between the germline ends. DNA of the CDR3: TGTGCCAGCAGCCAGTTTGACGGAGATAACTATGGCTACACCTTC. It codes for CASSQFDGDNYGYTF.

In nucleotides, the CDR3 is TGCGCCAGCAGCCCCGCGGACAGTATCCCTACTGAAGCTTTCTTT. Its translation is CASSPADSIPTEAFF. The chain recombines TRBV4-3 with TRBJ1-1, with a tentative D call TRBD1 (6 bases). Trimming took 4 bases from V and 5 from J, leaving 17 bases between them. Germline CDR1 LGHNA, CDR2 YSLEER. The CDR3 consists of 15 residues.

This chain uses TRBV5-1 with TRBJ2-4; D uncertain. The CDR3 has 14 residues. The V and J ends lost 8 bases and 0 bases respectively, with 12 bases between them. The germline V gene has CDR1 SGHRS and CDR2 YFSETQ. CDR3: CASSLGEAKNIQYF. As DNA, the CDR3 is TGCGCCAGTTCCTTAGGTGAAGCCAAAAACATTCAGTACTTC. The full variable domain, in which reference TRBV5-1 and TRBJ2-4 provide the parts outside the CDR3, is KAGVTQTPRYLIKTRGQQVTLSCSPISGHRSVSWYQQTPGQGLQFLFEYFSETQRNKGNFPGRFSGRQFSNSRSEMNVSTLELGDSALYLCASSLGEAKNIQYFGAGTRLSVL.

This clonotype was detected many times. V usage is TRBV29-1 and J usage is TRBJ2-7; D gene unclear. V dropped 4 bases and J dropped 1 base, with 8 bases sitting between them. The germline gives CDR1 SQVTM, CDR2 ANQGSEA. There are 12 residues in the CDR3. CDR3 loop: CSVGDGSYEQYF. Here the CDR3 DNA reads TGCAGCGTTGGGGATGGTTCCTACGAGCAGTACTTC.

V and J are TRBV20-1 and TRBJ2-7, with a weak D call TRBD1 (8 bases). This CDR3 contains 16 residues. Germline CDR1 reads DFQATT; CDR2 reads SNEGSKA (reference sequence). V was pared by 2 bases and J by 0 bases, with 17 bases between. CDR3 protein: CSARPTQGGASYEQYF. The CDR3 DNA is TGCAGTGCTAGACCCACACAGGGGGGGGCCTCCTACGAGCAGTACTTC.

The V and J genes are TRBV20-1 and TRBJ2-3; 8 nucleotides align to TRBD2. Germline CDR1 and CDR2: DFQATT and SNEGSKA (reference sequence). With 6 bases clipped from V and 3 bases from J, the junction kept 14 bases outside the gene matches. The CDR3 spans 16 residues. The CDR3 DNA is TGCAGTGCCAACCCCCTCGCGGGGGGCGTTACAGATACGCAGTATTTT. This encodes CSANPLAGGVTDTQYF.

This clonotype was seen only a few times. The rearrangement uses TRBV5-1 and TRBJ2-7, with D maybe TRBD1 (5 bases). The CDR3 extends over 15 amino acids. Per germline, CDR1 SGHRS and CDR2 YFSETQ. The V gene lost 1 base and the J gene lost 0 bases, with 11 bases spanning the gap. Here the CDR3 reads CASSLYSRDSYEQYF. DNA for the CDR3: TGCGCCAGCAGCTTGTACTCCAGGGACTCCTACGAGCAGTACTTC. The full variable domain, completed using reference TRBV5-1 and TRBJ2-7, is KAGVTQTPRYLIKTRGQQVTLSCSPISGHRSVSWYQQTPGQGLQFLFEYFSETQRNKGNFPGRFSGRQFSNSRSEMNVSTLELGDSALYLCASSLYSRDSYEQYFGPGTRLTVT.

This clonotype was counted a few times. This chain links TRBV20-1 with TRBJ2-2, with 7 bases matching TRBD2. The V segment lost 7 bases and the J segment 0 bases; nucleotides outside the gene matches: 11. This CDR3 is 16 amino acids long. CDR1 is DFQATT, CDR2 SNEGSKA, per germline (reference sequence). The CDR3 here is CSVAGVTSANTGELFF. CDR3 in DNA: TGCAGTGTGGCCGGGGTTACTAGCGCGAACACCGGGGAGCTGTTTTTT.

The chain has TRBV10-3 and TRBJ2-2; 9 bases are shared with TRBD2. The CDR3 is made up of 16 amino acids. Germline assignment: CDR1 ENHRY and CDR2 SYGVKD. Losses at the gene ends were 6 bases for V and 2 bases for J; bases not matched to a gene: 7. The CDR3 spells CAIRAGTSTNTGELFF. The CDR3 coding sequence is TGTGCCATCAGGGCCGGGACTAGCACTAACACCGGGGAGCTGTTTTTT.